A single T cell receptor beta chain is shown here with its context. Its matching antigen is unknown. The data stem from a study of T cell repertoires in cytomegalovirus infection. As for the study in general: Both CMV infection and a matching HLA type were indicated by public TCR beta signatures. Study-level results: HLA-C-restricted CMV-specific TCR beta clonotypes prevailed in the ex vivo response.

The germline CDR1 and CDR2 sequences are SQVTM and ANQGSEA. V lost 3 bases to trimming and J lost 7 bases, with 12 bases between them. The CDR3 extends over 12 amino acids. Each CDR3 protein gets one entry after TCRdb re-called the reads with MiXCR. The sample lists 450,000 to 650,000 distinct CDR3 sequences, about a quarter occurring once. Sequencing was carried out using PBMCs. The chain uses TRBV29-1 and TRBJ1-2; a possible D gene is TRBD1 (5 bases). The TCR comes from a human donor in good health (CMV status not recorded). Some clones in this sample may be carry-over from other donors' samples. CDR3 nucleotides: TGCAGCGTTGAGGGGGGTAAAGGTGGCTACACCTTC. The encoded protein is CSVEGGKGGYTF. The full variable domain, in which reference TRBV29-1 and TRBJ1-2 provide the parts outside the CDR3, is SAVISQKPSRDICQRGTSLTIQCQVDSQVTMMFWYRQQPGQSLTLIATANQGSEATYESGFVIDKFPISRPNLTFSTLTVSNMSPEDSSIYLCSVEGGKGGYTFGSGTRLTVV.